These 24 T cell receptor beta chains came from one sample sequenced in a study of neoadjuvant nivolumab and ipilimumab in lung cancer. The protocol was immunoSEQ multiplex PCR, while the TCRdb copy is restricted to in-frame clones and leaves out a portion. The table records 20,000 or so clones, 76% of them present only once. This material consisted of tumor tissue, taken after neoadjuvant nivolumab, alone or with ipilimumab, at or shortly before surgery. The receptors were sampled from an adult with non-small cell lung cancer.

The chain is built from TRBV30 and TRBJ1-1, with D perhaps TRBD1 (6 bases). The CDR3 sequence is 14 residues long. V was cut by 4 bases and J by 5 bases, with 17 bases left in between. Germline V gene sequence: CDR1 GTSNPN, CDR2 SVGIG (reference sequence). The CDR3 sequence: CAWISRGRQTEAFF. The CDR3 bases are TGTGCCTGGATCTCAAGGGGGAGGCAGACTGAAGCTTTCTTT.

The chain employs TRBV27 and TRBJ1-2; no definite D call. Per germline, CDR1 MNHEY and CDR2 SMNVEV (reference sequence). The CDR3 is made up of 15 amino acids. Trimming pared 3 bases from V and 4 bases from J, leaving 15 bases between. CDR3: CASSLSPGNSYGYTF. The DNA of the CDR3 is TGTGCCAGCAGTTTGTCCCCGGGAAATTCCTATGGCTACACCTTC.

The chain links TRBV15 to TRBJ1-1, with D hard to call. V gave up 0 bases and J gave up 10 bases, with 12 bases separating them. Per germline, CDR1 LNHNV and CDR2 YYDKDF (reference sequence). This CDR3 is 13 amino acids long. The CDR3 sequence: CATSRDFDGGAFF. DNA for the CDR3: TGTGCCACCAGCAGAGATTTCGACGGTGGAGCTTTCTTT.

There are a few counts of this clone. The chain combines TRBV27 with TRBJ2-3, with TRBD1 matching over 7 bases. The germline V gene has CDR1 MNHEY and CDR2 SMNVEV (reference sequence). This CDR3 comprises 15 residues. Losses at the gene ends were 5 bases for V and 1 base for J; bases not matched to a gene: 6. The DNA for the CDR3 is TGTGCCAGCAGTACACCCGGGACAGGCACAGATACGCAGTATTTT. It yields the protein CASSTPGTGTDTQYF.

Details on this clone: Other DNA sequences of this sample code for an identical CDR3. The gene calls are TRBV7-8 and TRBJ1-5, with 8 bases that match TRBD1. Germline V gene data show CDR1 as SGHVS and CDR2 as FQNEAQ. This CDR3 spans 14 amino acids. Trimming removed 3 bases from V and 4 bases from J; junction bases left unmatched: 2. The CDR3 region has the DNA TGTGCCAGCAGCTTGCAGGGGGCGAATCAGCCCCAGCATTTT. Translating gives CASSLQGANQPQHF. Full variable domain (missing parts from reference TRBV7-8 and TRBJ1-5): GAGVSQSPRYKVAKRGQDVALRCDPISGHVSLFWYQQALGQGPEFLTYFQNEAQLDKSGLPSDRFFAERPEGSVSTLKIQRTQQEDSAVYLCASSLQGANQPQHFGDGTRLSIL.

V gene TRBV5-6 combines with J gene TRBJ2-3; D might be TRBD2 (6 bases). The CDR3 loop spans 18 amino acids. The germline gives CDR1 SGHDT, CDR2 YYEEEE. V was clipped by 3 bases and J by 1 base, with 21 bases between them. CDR3 sequence reads: CASSSAGDSAYGTDTQYF. For the CDR3, the DNA is TGTGCCAGCAGCTCGGCTGGGGACTCTGCGTATGGCACAGATACGCAGTATTTT.

This clone appeared a few times. The J gene is TRBJ1-2, the V gene TRBV9; D remains ambiguous. V was clipped by 0 bases and J by 4 bases, with 13 bases between them. Germline loops: CDR1 SGDLS, CDR2 YYNGEE. The CDR3 has 15 residues. The DNA for the CDR3 is TGTGCCAGCAGCGTAGGTAGAGGGTGGTCCTATGGCTACACCTTC. Translating gives CASSVGRGWSYGYTF.

This sequence joins TRBV5-5 and TRBJ2-4; either TRBD1 or TRBD2 may fit D (5 bases each). Trimming left V 0 bases short and J 7 bases short, with 11 bases between. CDR3 length equals 14 residues. Germline V gene sequence: CDR1 SGHKS, CDR2 YYEKEE (reference sequence). CDR3 amino acids: CASSLAPGTNIQYF. The DNA of the CDR3 is TGTGCCAGCAGCTTGGCCCCAGGGACCAACATTCAGTACTTC.

The V gene is TRBV18, the J gene TRBJ2-7; tentative D call: TRBD1 (6 bases). Germline assignment: CDR1 KGHSH and CDR2 LQKENI. This CDR3 has 16 amino acids. Between the trimmed V and J ends, which lost 2 bases and 3 bases, there was a span of 17 bases. CDR3 region: CASSPTYGQGLYEQYF. The CDR3 DNA reads as TGTGCCAGCTCACCAACCTACGGGCAGGGGCTCTACGAGCAGTACTTC.

J is TRBJ2-1 and V is TRBV5-1, with TRBD2 as a possible D gene (5 bases). CDR1 and CDR2 (germline): SGHRS, YFSETQ. The CDR3 runs to 15 residues. The V end was cut by 4 bases, the J end by 5 bases, with 16 bases between. The CDR3 is CASSMQADPNNEQFF. Written as DNA, the CDR3 is TGCGCCAGCAGCATGCAAGCGGACCCGAACAATGAGCAGTTCTTC. The entire variable domain, with the rest obtained from reference TRBV5-1 and TRBJ2-1, is as follows: KAGVTQTPRYLIKTRGQQVTLSCSPISGHRSVSWYQQTPGQGLQFLFEYFSETQRNKGNFPGRFSGRQFSNSRSEMNVSTLELGDSALYLCASSMQADPNNEQFFGPGTRLTVL.

This clone showed up just a few times. The V gene is TRBV5-6, the J gene TRBJ2-2, with D hard to call. CDR3 size: 15 residues. Germline CDR1 is SGHDT and CDR2 is YYEEEE. V was shortened by 4 bases and J by 7 bases, with 17 bases between the two germline ends. The CDR3 sequence is CASSPEEGPSGELFF. The CDR3 DNA reads as TGTGCCAGCAGCCCAGAGGAAGGACCTAGCGGGGAGCTGTTTTTT.

This chain joins TRBV5-4 and TRBJ2-7; 11 bases map to TRBD2. V was clipped by 3 bases and J by 7 bases; unmatched bases: 9. The CDR3 spans 15 residues. Per the germline V gene, CDR1 is SGHNT and CDR2 is YYREEE (reference sequence). This chain's CDR3 is CASSSDPGLAVEQYF. The CDR3 nucleotides read TGTGCCAGCAGCTCCGATCCGGGACTAGCGGTAGAGCAGTACTTC.

The gene calls are TRBV5-3 and TRBJ1-1; D unclear. TRBV5-3 is sorted into the ORF group, with uncertain function. The CDR3 has 13 amino acids. V was trimmed by 8 bases and J by 0 bases, leaving 11 bases between them. CDR3 bases: TGTGCCAGCAGCCAAGACATGAACACTGAAGCTTTCTTT. Protein sequence: CASSQDMNTEAFF.

This rearrangement joins TRBV7-3 to TRBJ2-1, with 10 bases identical to TRBD2. Germline V gene data show CDR1 as SGHTA and CDR2 as FQGTGA. The V gene end was trimmed by 2 bases and the J gene end by 0 bases; junction bases not matched to a gene: 7. The CDR3 contains 18 residues. CDR3 in amino acids: CASSLQAGGPSSYNEQFF. In DNA, the CDR3 is TGTGCCAGCAGCTTACAAGCGGGAGGGCCGAGCTCCTACAATGAGCAGTTCTTC.

The chain carries TRBV6-1 and TRBJ1-4, with 10 bases matching TRBD1. V shed 3 bases, J shed 7 bases, and the junction held 2 bases outside the gene matches. This CDR3 contains 14 residues. In germline, CDR1 is MNHNS, CDR2 SASEGT. The CDR3 bases are TGTGCCAGCAGTGACCGGGACAGGGGTGAAAAACTGTTTTTT. Its translation is CASSDRDRGEKLFF.

J is TRBJ1-2 and V is TRBV6-5, with 9 bases matching TRBD1. Germline CDR1 is MNHEY and CDR2 is SVGAGI. The V gene end was trimmed by 5 bases and the J gene end by 4 bases; junction bases not matched to a gene: 8. The length of the CDR3 is 15 residues. In nucleotides, the CDR3 is TGTGCCAGCAGTAAAGACAGGGGGGATTTCTATGGCTACACCTTC. This sequence encodes CASSKDRGDFYGYTF.

This chain connects TRBV5-1 to TRBJ2-5; a possible D gene is TRBD1 (5 bases). V lost 0 bases and J 5 bases, leaving 14 bases between the germline ends. CDR3 length: 15 residues. From germline, CDR1 is SGHRS and CDR2 YFSETQ. CDR3 DNA sequence: TGCGCCAGCAGCTTGGCACAGGTCACGACCGAGACCCAGTACTTC. Translation: CASSLAQVTTETQYF.

The V and J genes are TRBV4-2 and TRBJ2-3; D gene unclear. Germline CDR1 reads LGHNA; CDR2 reads YNFKEQ. V was clipped by 3 bases and J by 3 bases, with 16 bases between them. This CDR3 has 16 residues. The CDR3 region is CASSQGIRDVTDTQYF. In nucleotides, the CDR3 is TGTGCCAGCAGCCAGGGGATCCGAGACGTTACAGATACGCAGTATTTT.

In its sample, this clone ranks as medium-sized. This chain joins TRBV19 and TRBJ2-7; 8 bases fit TRBD2. This CDR3 is 14 amino acids long. Trimming removed 4 bases from V and 6 bases from J; junction bases left unmatched: 8. Germline V gene sequence: CDR1 LNHDA, CDR2 SQIVND (reference sequence). DNA of the CDR3: TGTGCCAGTAGTACTGTAAGCGGGAGCGGCGAGCAGTACTTC. Translation gives CASSTVSGSGEQYF.

The J gene is TRBJ1-6, the V gene TRBV30, with 7 bases aligning to TRBD1. The CDR3 totals 13 residues. CDR1 is GTSNPN and CDR2 is SVGIG in the germline V gene (reference sequence). The J segment lost 9 bases and the V segment lost 5 bases, leaving 7 bases of the junction unmatched. The CDR3 spells CAWGKGQSSPLHF. CDR3 sequence (DNA): TGTGCCTGGGGGAAGGGACAGAGTTCACCCCTCCACTTT.

The chain is built from TRBV6-6 and TRBJ2-7; 7 nucleotides agree with TRBD1. Unmatched junction bases numbered 5, after V lost 4 bases and J lost 2 bases. Germline lookup yields CDR1 MNHNY and CDR2 SVGAGI (reference sequence). CDR3 size: 14 residues. The CDR3 DNA is TGTGCCAGCAGTTGGGTGGACAGGCCCTACGAGCAGTACTTC. Its protein product is CASSWVDRPYEQYF.

This clone occurred once. This rearrangement joins TRBV7-8 to TRBJ1-2, with a weak D call TRBD1 (6 bases). CDR1 SGHVS and CDR2 FQNEAQ come from the germline V gene. The CDR3 has 15 residues. The V gene lost 5 bases and the J gene lost 4 bases, with 17 bases spanning the gap. This CDR3 reads CASSPIARQAYGYTF. The CDR3, as DNA: TGTGCCAGCAGCCCGATCGCTCGACAGGCCTATGGCTACACCTTC.

Judged by abundance, this clone is medium-sized. The rearrangement uses TRBV15 and TRBJ2-3; TRBD1 might be the D (7 bases). From germline, CDR1 is LNHNV and CDR2 YYDKDF (reference sequence). This CDR3 is built from 17 residues. Trimming took off 5 bases at V and 1 base at J, with 19 bases between the two ends. CDR3 in amino acids: CATSGQGGGRGTDTQYF. The CDR3 region has the DNA TGTGCCACCAGCGGTCAGGGGGGCGGACGTGGCACAGATACGCAGTATTTT.

This chain joins TRBV5-5 and TRBJ1-1, with 7 bases matching TRBD1. CDR1 and CDR2 from the germline V gene are SGHKS and YYEKEE (reference sequence). Unmatched junction bases numbered 4, after V lost 0 bases and J lost 5 bases. CDR3 length: 14 residues. CDR3 coding DNA: TGTGCCAGCAGCTTGGACAGGGGAGTGACTGAAGCTTTCTTT. The encoded protein is CASSLDRGVTEAFF.